Described below is a single TCR beta chain sequence and its context. Measured with immunoSEQ multiplex PCR; TCRdb has only the in-frame clones, and not every one. The sample records about 200,000 clones, 70% to 90% being singletons. The CDR3 runs to 15 residues. V was shortened by 6 bases and J by 5 bases, with 19 bases between the two germline ends. CDR1 is MDHEN and CDR2 is SYDVKM in the germline V gene. This sample is drawn from a study of blood T cell repertoires in COVID-19. This chain joins TRBV28 and TRBJ1-2, with D possibly TRBD1 on 5 matching bases. The clonotype comes from a man in his sixties with COVID-19, enrolled during active disease. The sequencing sample was made of peripheral blood. CDR3 nucleotides: TGTGCCAGCAGAGACAGCTCCCAACCGTTATATGGCTACACCTTC. Translation gives CASRDSSQPLYGYTF.